This TCR beta chain was identified in a study of T-cell memory formation after mild COVID-19. CDR3 size: 15 residues. Germline V gene data show CDR1 as SGHTS and CDR2 as YDEGEE. V dropped 2 bases and J dropped 6 bases, with 15 bases sitting between them. TCRdb reprocessed the 5' RACE reads with MiXCR, giving one entry per CDR3 protein. Among about 290,000 distinct CDR3 sequences listed, approximately 16% were seen once. The receptor comes from a man between 18 and 29 years old who had mild COVID-19 (a few samples of this study predate the infection). Cell type and time point are not known. The V call is TRBV5-8, the J call TRBJ2-1; possible D gene TRBD2, 7 bases. The sample comprised PBMCs or a T cell subset sorted from them (not recorded which). The CDR3 region is CASSFLRGGLNEQFF. CDR3 DNA sequence: TGTGCCAGCAGCTTCTTGAGGGGGGGCCTCAATGAGCAGTTCTTC.